Sequencing of this T cell receptor beta chain was carried out in a study of blood T cell repertoires in COVID-19. Authors' methods: Nucleated cell counts were estimated from reference gene primer amplification. TCRdb's copy holds only in-frame clones and misses some; the assay was immunoSEQ multiplex PCR. The V and J calls and clone size are taken from that table; D and trimming were inferred from the DNA. The repertoire holds roughly 390,000 clones, with 75% to 90% as singletons. The CDR3 runs to 15 residues. V trimming: 4 bases; J trimming: 4 bases; junction bases outside the gene matches: 9. The germline V gene has CDR1 SGHRS and CDR2 YFSETQ.

Input material: peripheral blood. The chain carries TRBV5-1 and TRBJ1-1; 8 nucleotides match TRBD1. The clonotype was recovered from a woman aged 18-29 years with acute or convalescent COVID-19. The CDR3 protein is CASSRGQAEGTEAFF. DNA of the CDR3: TGCGCCAGCAGCAGGGGACAGGCGGAGGGCACTGAAGCTTTCTTT.